Listed below are T cell receptor beta chains from one sample, sequenced in a study of cytomegalovirus exposure and HLA in healthy donors. Generated by immunoSEQ multiplex PCR, the TCRdb table keeps only in-frame clones and is missing some. There are about 100,000 clones in the sample; roughly 71% occur only once, and roughly 10% lies in the top ten. The material sequenced was PBMCs. The source of these receptors is a man aged 45-60 years in good health and CMV-seronegative. The CDR3 runs from the conserved cysteine through the conserved F or W. D genes are given only for firm matches. Clone sizes are given selectively: once, few, many, or a class where the clone is expanded.

TRBV7-6	.	.	TRBJ2-2	CASQLMAATNTGELFF	TGTGCCAGCCAATTGATGGCAGCGACGAACACCGGGGAGCTGTTTTTT
TRBV5-4	.	TRBD2	TRBJ2-1	CASSSLAGVYNEQFF	TGTGCCAGCAGCTCGCTAGCGGGAGTATACAATGAGCAGTTCTTC
TRBV5-1	.	.	TRBJ2-7	CASSLATTRGEQYF	TGCGCCAGCAGCTTGGCCACAACCCGCGGGGAGCAGTACTTC
TRBV7-2	few	.	TRBJ1-2	CASSPTTGIYGYTF	TGTGCCAGCAGCCCCACGACAGGTATCTATGGCTACACCTTC
TRBV25-1	.	.	TRBJ2-3	CASSDQQGGTDTQYF	TGTGCCAGCAGTGACCAACAGGGGGGGACAGATACGCAGTATTTT
TRBV19	.	TRBD1	TRBJ1-5	CASSTKTGGFNQPQHF	TGTGCCAGTAGTACCAAGACAGGGGGTTTCAATCAGCCCCAGCATTTT
TRBV28	.	.	TRBJ2-3	CASSLVGDTQYF	TGTGCCAGCAGTTTAGTCGGAGATACGCAGTATTTT
TRBV28	.	.	TRBJ1-6	CASNSLQSSYNSPLHF	TGTGCCAGCAATTCCTTACAGAGCTCCTATAATTCACCCCTCCACTTT
TRBV7-8	.	TRBD1	TRBJ2-7	CASSLSQGAFYEQYF	TGTGCCAGCAGCTTAAGTCAGGGGGCATTCTACGAGCAGTACTTC
TRBV10-3	few	TRBD1	TRBJ1-2	CAISGQGGDYGYTF	TGTGCCATCAGTGGACAGGGGGGTGACTATGGCTACACCTTC
TRBV7-6	.	TRBD2	TRBJ2-7	CASSLQRDYEQYF	TGTGCCAGCAGCTTACAGCGGGACTACGAGCAGTACTTC
TRBV2	.	TRBD2	TRBJ2-3	CASSNKASGGTDTQYF	TGTGCCAGCAGTAATAAGGCTAGCGGGGGCACAGATACGCAGTATTTT
TRBV5-1	.	.	TRBJ2-3	CASSDEGRQVTDTQYF	TGCGCCAGCAGCGACGAGGGGAGGCAGGTCACAGATACGCAGTATTTT
TRBV6-1	.	TRBD1	TRBJ2-7	CASSPGQSYEQYF	TGTGCCAGCAGCCCGGGACAGTCCTACGAGCAGTACTTC
TRBV28	.	TRBD1	TRBJ1-1	CASSRQGVGTEAFF	TGTGCCAGCAGCCGACAGGGTGTGGGCACTGAAGCTTTCTTT
TRBV5-5	.	.	TRBJ2-5	CASSRTTGIETQYF	TGTGCCAGCAGCCGTACGACCGGGATAGAGACCCAGTACTTC
TRBV19	.	.	TRBJ2-2	CATGRSGVVGGELFF	TGTGCCACTGGGCGGAGCGGAGTTGTCGGGGGGGAGCTGTTTTTT
TRBV7-2	.	.	TRBJ2-1	CASSLRRIGASHNEQFF	TGTGCCAGCAGCTTACGTCGAATAGGAGCGAGCCACAATGAGCAGTTCTTC
TRBV5-5	.	.	TRBJ1-2	CASSSHGVGGNYGYTF	TGTGCCAGCAGCTCCCACGGGGTAGGGGGTAACTATGGCTACACCTTC
TRBV19	.	.	TRBJ1-1	CASSMSGAMNTEAFF	TGTGCCAGTAGTATGTCAGGGGCCATGAACACTGAAGCTTTCTTT
TRBV7-9	.	TRBD2	TRBJ2-1	CATGGEYNEQFF	TGTGCTACCGGGGGGGAATACAATGAGCAGTTCTTC
TRBV6-5	.	TRBD1	TRBJ1-5	CASSRTGISNQPQHF	TGTGCCAGCAGCCGGACAGGGATTAGCAATCAGCCCCAGCATTTT
TRBV7-3	.	.	TRBJ1-1	CASSGGTEAFF	TGTGCCAGCAGTGGAGGCACTGAAGCTTTCTTT
TRBV7-3	.	TRBD1	TRBJ2-1	CASSVIQGGEQFF	TGTGCCAGCAGCGTAATACAGGGGGGTGAGCAGTTCTTC
TRBV7-8	.	.	TRBJ1-1	CASSPYRFSNTEAFF	TGTGCCAGCAGTCCCTACAGGTTCTCGAACACTGAAGCTTTCTTT
TRBV27	.	TRBD1	TRBJ2-5	CASSPRTGLETQYF	TGTGCCAGCAGTCCTCGGACAGGGCTAGAGACCCAGTACTTC
TRBV6-1	.	.	TRBJ2-7	CASSAGGGGINEQYF	TGTGCCAGCAGTGCCGGAGGGGGAGGGATCAACGAGCAGTACTTC
TRBV11-2	few	.	TRBJ2-2	CASSLSAPRELFF	TGTGCCAGCAGTCTTAGCGCCCCCCGGGAGCTGTTTTTT
TRBV19	.	TRBD1	TRBJ1-5	CATMDRDSNQPQHF	TGTGCCACCATGGACAGGGACAGCAATCAGCCCCAGCATTTT
TRBV29-1	.	.	TRBJ1-5	CSVEEVTGQPQHF	TGCAGCGTTGAAGAGGTGACAGGCCAGCCCCAGCATTTT
TRBV2	.	TRBD1	TRBJ1-2	CASSTTGGAVGGYTF	TGTGCCAGCAGCACTACAGGGGGCGCCGTGGGTGGCTACACCTTC
TRBV5-4	few	.	TRBJ2-2	CASSLRQTTTGELFF	TGTGCCAGCAGCTTACGGCAGACTACTACCGGGGAGCTGTTTTTT
TRBV7-9	.	TRBD2	TRBJ2-5	CASSPGRTSGKETQYF	TGTGCCAGCAGCCCTGGAAGGACTAGTGGAAAAGAGACCCAGTACTTC
TRBV7-2	once	.	TRBJ2-1	CASSSSPGFEQFF	TGTGCCAGCAGCTCTTCCCCCGGGTTCGAGCAGTTCTTC
TRBV12-2	.	.	TRBJ1-4	CASRLAGDRGWGREKLFF	TGTGCAAGTCGCTTAGCAGGGGACAGGGGTTGGGGGAGGGAAAAACTGTTTTTT
TRBV5-1	.	.	TRBJ1-5	CASSLETGSNQPQHF	TGCGCCAGCAGCTTGGAAACTGGTAGCAATCAGCCCCAGCATTTT
TRBV6-5	.	.	TRBJ2-5	CASRGGRETQYF	TGTGCCAGCAGGGGAGGTCGGGAGACCCAGTACTTC
TRBV4-2	.	.	TRBJ2-5	CASSLNDRDRTETQYF	TGTGCCAGCAGCCTAAATGACCGGGATCGGACAGAGACCCAGTACTTC
TRBV7-7	few	.	TRBJ2-5	CASSLEGTETQYF	TGTGCTAGCAGCTTAGAGGGGACTGAGACCCAGTACTTC
TRBV6-1	.	.	TRBJ2-5	CASQIRDSSFSYF	TGTGCCAGCCAGATCCGAGACAGCAGCTTTTCGTACTTC
TRBV7-3	.	TRBD1	TRBJ2-3	CASSQGAVRDTQYF	TGTGCCAGCAGCCAGGGGGCGGTAAGGGATACGCAGTATTTT
TRBV28	few	TRBD2	TRBJ2-1	CASGRPGLAGGGSYNEQFF	TGTGCCAGCGGCAGACCGGGACTAGCGGGTGGGGGCTCCTACAATGAGCAGTTCTTC
TRBV13	.	TRBD2	TRBJ2-7	CASSHREGSPYEQYF	TGTGCCAGCAGCCACCGGGAGGGGTCCCCCTACGAGCAGTACTTC
TRBV7-9	.	TRBD1	TRBJ2-3	CASSRRTGATDTQYF	TGTGCCAGCAGCCGCCGCACAGGGGCCACAGATACGCAGTATTTT
TRBV5-1	.	TRBD2	TRBJ2-1	CASSFTLLAGVVEQFF	TGCGCCAGCAGCTTTACTCTCCTAGCGGGGGTAGTTGAGCAGTTCTTC
TRBV5-1	few	.	TRBJ2-7	CASSLDGQSSYEQYF	TGCGCCAGCAGCTTGGACGGACAGAGCTCCTACGAGCAGTACTTC
TRBV27	.	.	TRBJ1-2	CASSSPGNGYTF	TGTGCCAGCAGTTCTCCGGGGAATGGCTACACCTTC
TRBV6-5	.	.	TRBJ1-6	CASSKDLSGSPLHF	TGTGCCAGCAGTAAAGATCTTTCGGGATCACCCCTCCACTTT
TRBV6-1	.	.	TRBJ2-3	CASSDRRGREYTDTQYF	TGTGCCAGCAGTGATCGGCGGGGCCGTGAATACACAGATACGCAGTATTTT
TRBV28	.	.	TRBJ2-5	CASSHSGEPIEEETQYF	TGTGCCAGCAGTCACTCAGGGGAGCCCATCGAGGAAGAGACCCAGTACTTC
TRBV15	.	.	TRBJ1-2	CATSRETGSNYGYTF	TGTGCCACCAGCAGAGAAACAGGGTCTAACTATGGCTACACCTTC
TRBV11-2	.	TRBD1	TRBJ2-7	CASSSPDRGSYEQYF	TGTGCCAGCAGCTCCCCGGACAGGGGGTCCTACGAGCAGTACTTC
TRBV2	.	.	TRBJ1-6	CASSGRGFSPLHF	TGTGCCAGCAGTGGGAGGGGCTTTTCACCCCTCCACTTT